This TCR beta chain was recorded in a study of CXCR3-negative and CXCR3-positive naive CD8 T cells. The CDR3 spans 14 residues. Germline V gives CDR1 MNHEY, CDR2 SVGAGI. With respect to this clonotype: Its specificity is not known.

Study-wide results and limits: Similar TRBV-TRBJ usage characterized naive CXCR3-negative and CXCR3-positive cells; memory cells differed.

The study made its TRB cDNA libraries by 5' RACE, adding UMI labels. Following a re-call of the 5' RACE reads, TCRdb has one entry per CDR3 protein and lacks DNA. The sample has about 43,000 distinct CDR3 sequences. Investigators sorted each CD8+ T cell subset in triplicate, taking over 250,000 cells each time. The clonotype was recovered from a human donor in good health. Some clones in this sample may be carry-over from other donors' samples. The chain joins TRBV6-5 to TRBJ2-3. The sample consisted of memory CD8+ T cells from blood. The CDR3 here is CASGEVYPVDTQYF.